Only a few counts were recorded for the clone carrying this TCR beta chain. No antigen is known for it. With the Oncomine TCR Beta short-read assay, DNA from cultured CD4+ T cells was sequenced. Cultured CD4+ T cells yielded the extracted genomic DNA. TCRdb re-derived calls from the PCR reads in MiXCR, one entry per CDR3 protein. Of around 8,000 distinct CDR3 sequences listed, over 30% are singletons. The data stem from a study of vaccination and CD4 T cells after COVID-19. Documented treatment: roughly nine-day PBMC culture with coronavirus spike peptide pools or control peptides (ViraFEST assay). The unexposed donor gave CD4+ T cells before the COVID-19 pandemic (2011-2018). Germline values: CDR1 SGHTA, CDR2 FQGNSA. Between the trimmed V and J ends, which lost 1 base and 8 bases, there was a span of 14 bases. The CDR3 consists of 14 residues. The study, taken as a whole, reports: The study found that a median approximately 83% of reactive clones in convalescent patients appeared only post-vaccination. Vaccine-specific clones in convalescent patients were spike mono-reactive in 304 of 307 cases.

The TCR sequence derives from a human donor in good health. Source material: CD4+ T cells from blood, cultured in vitro. The genes are TRBV7-2 and TRBJ1-2; D remains ambiguous. The CDR3 sequence: CASSLGPQPGGYTF. The CDR3 DNA sequence: TGTGCCAGCAGCTTAGGGCCCCAACCCGGAGGCTACACCTTC.